This T cell receptor (beta chain) was sequenced during a study of spatial heterogeneity in lung cancer. General observations from the study: The study found that expanded intratumoral alpha and beta TCR counts tracked tumor mutation counts. Coverage of tumor T cells, by estimate, reached 6.5% to 8% for alpha chains and less than 15% for beta chains.

Via MiXCR, TCRdb re-called the 5' RACE reads, giving one row per CDR3 protein. The sample has thousands of distinct CDR3 sequences, 4.5% to 6% seen once. The sample holds many counts of this clonotype. Its antigen is not known. Time point noted: sample taken at primary tumor resection. Unsorted samples of tumor, nontumor lung or frozen PBMC had their whole RNA sequenced. Germline-derived CDR1 and CDR2 are SGHAT and FQNNGV. The CDR3 has 11 residues. V shed 6 bases and J shed 8 bases, with 8 bases lying between them. The origin of this receptor is a male donor with early-stage non-small cell lung cancer. This chain connects TRBV11-2 to TRBJ2-1; D not resolved. Source: lung tumor tissue, taken at surgery. CDR3 protein: CASSFVDEQFF. The CDR3 DNA reads TGTGCCAGCAGTTTTGTCGATGAGCAGTTCTTC.